Listed below are T cell receptor beta chains from one sample, sequenced in a study of T cells and Merkel cell carcinoma outcomes. Using immunoSEQ multiplex PCR, the repertoire was profiled, and TCRdb retains in-frame clones only, with some absent. The sample consists of more than 1,200 clones, around nine tenths of them appearing once. Material: tumor tissue from Merkel cell carcinoma. The receptors here all came from a human donor with Merkel cell carcinoma. The CDR3 runs from the conserved cysteine through the conserved F or W. The D gene is left open where the match is weak. Clone size is stated in some rows and not others, as once, few, many or a class when expanded.

V	size	D	J	CDR3	DNA
TRBV5-1	.	.	TRBJ2-4	CASRQGGGGPKNIQYF	TGCGCCAGCAGACAAGGAGGGGGTGGGCCCAAAAACATTCAGTACTTC
TRBV19	.	TRBD1	TRBJ1-3	CASSIQGANTIYF	TGTGCCAGTAGTATCCAGGGGGCAAACACCATATATTTT
TRBV4-3	.	TRBD1	TRBJ2-5	CASSQDRQGSETQYF	TGCGCCAGCAGCCAGGACCGACAGGGGTCAGAGACCCAGTACTTC
TRBV6-5	.	TRBD2	TRBJ2-6	CATTRGESGANVLTF	TGTGCCACCACGCGGGGGGAATCTGGGGCCAACGTCCTGACTTTC
TRBV4-2	.	.	TRBJ2-4	CASSQDLAKNIQYF	TGTGCCAGCAGCCAGGATCTAGCCAAAAACATTCAGTACTTC
TRBV2	.	.	TRBJ1-1	CASRSQKIEAFF	TGTGCCAGCAGATCACAGAAAATTGAAGCTTTCTTT
TRBV5-1	.	.	TRBJ2-5	CASTPRGGPEETQYF	TGCGCCAGCACCCCTAGAGGGGGGCCTGAGGAGACCCAGTACTTC
TRBV29-1	.	TRBD2	TRBJ2-7	CSVEGVAGGPRYF	TGCAGCGTTGAGGGAGTAGCGGGGGGCCCGCGGTACTTC
TRBV29-1	.	.	TRBJ2-1	CSFRDTLNEQFF	TGCAGCTTCCGGGACACCTTAAATGAGCAGTTCTTC
TRBV11-2	.	.	TRBJ1-6	CASSRTGISYNSPLHF	TGTGCCAGCAGCCGCACAGGCATCTCCTATAATTCACCCCTCCACTTT
TRBV6-7	.	TRBD1	TRBJ2-3	CASSYPRQGSTDTQYF	TGTGCCAGCAGTTACCCACGACAGGGGAGCACAGATACGCAGTATTTT
TRBV5-1	.	TRBD1	TRBJ1-1	CASSIQGSAEAFF	TGCGCCAGCAGCATACAGGGGAGCGCTGAAGCTTTCTTT
TRBV7-9	.	TRBD2	TRBJ2-3	CASSFLAGGTDTQYF	TGTGCCAGCAGCTTCCTAGCGGGGGGGACAGATACGCAGTATTTT
TRBV7-2	.	.	TRBJ2-1	CASSPNNGQEQFF	TGTGCCAGCAGCCCGAATAACGGACAGGAGCAGTTCTTC
TRBV7-2	.	.	TRBJ2-7	CASSSKGYEQYF	TGTGCCAGCAGCTCGAAAGGCTACGAGCAGTACTTC
TRBV28	once	.	TRBJ2-5	CASSITGLKETQYF	TGTGCCAGCAGCATAACTGGACTAAAAGAGACCCAGTACTTC
TRBV5-1	.	.	TRBJ1-1	CASSLGQVGGTEAFF	TGCGCCAGCAGCTTAGGGCAAGTTGGGGGCACTGAAGCTTTCTTT
TRBV9	.	.	TRBJ2-2	CASSVALYSGGELFF	TGTGCCAGCAGCGTAGCATTATATTCAGGCGGGGAGCTGTTTTTT
TRBV7-6	.	TRBD1	TRBJ2-5	CASTWTGNFQEIQYF	TGTGCCAGCACCTGGACAGGAAATTTCCAAGAGATCCAGTACTTC
TRBV4-1	.	TRBD1	TRBJ1-3	CASSQEIGTGGNTIYF	TGCGCCAGCAGCCAAGAAATAGGGACAGGAGGAAACACCATATATTTT
TRBV5-1	once	.	TRBJ2-7	CASTSDAYEQYF	TGCGCCAGCACTTCCGATGCCTACGAGCAGTACTTC
TRBV7-7	.	TRBD1	TRBJ2-5	CASSSTGGEKTQYF	TGTGCCAGCAGCTCGACAGGGGGGGAAAAGACCCAGTACTTC
TRBV5-6	.	.	TRBJ2-1	CASSSLQGDTFDEQFF	TGTGCCAGCAGCTCCTTGCAGGGCGACACGTTTGATGAGCAGTTCTTC
TRBV5-1	.	.	TRBJ2-2	CASSRGQELFF	TGCGCCAGCAGCCGGGGGCAGGAGCTGTTTTTT
TRBV29-1	.	.	TRBJ2-1	CSVAAPNEQFF	TGCAGCGTTGCAGCTCCCAATGAGCAGTTCTTC
TRBV21-1	.	.	TRBJ1-1	CASSHRQGDTEAFF	TGTGCCAGCAGCCACCGACAGGGCGACACTGAAGCTTTCTTT